Shown below are 27 T cell receptor beta chains from a single sample sequenced in a study of siplizumab effects on memory and regulatory T cells (dated by TCRdb to the late 2010s). Library preparation was by the immunoSEQ multiplex PCR assay. TCRdb's version of the immuneACCESS table is confined to in-frame rearrangements and falls short of the full clone set. An unresolved V gene accounts for under half of the shortfall where checked; the remainder is of unknown origin. For this sample there are more than 85,000 clones; 92% appear just once. About 1.1% of the sample goes to the ten largest clones. Material for sequencing was CD4+ T cells sorted from blood. These receptors were obtained from a human donor in good health.

The rearrangement uses TRBV4-1 and TRBJ2-2; TRBD2 matches 15 bases. The germline gives CDR1 MGHRA, CDR2 YSYEKL. V dropped 0 bases and J dropped 4; count of bases not matched to a gene: 9. This CDR3 region has 20 residues. CDR3 nucleotide sequence: TGCGCCAGCAGCCAAGATCGGACTAGCGGGAGGGGGTGGTCCACCGGGGAGCTGTTTTTT. This encodes CASSQDRTSGRGWSTGELFF.

The rearrangement joins TRBV29-1 to TRBJ2-4; tentatively, D is TRBD1 (5 bases). Germline V gene data show CDR1 as SQVTM and CDR2 as ANQGSEA. The V end was cut by 7 bases, the J end by 0 bases, with 19 bases between. This CDR3 spans 16 amino acids. This chain's CDR3 is CSGYNGRVLAKNIQYF. As DNA, the CDR3 is TGCAGCGGTTATAATGGCAGGGTACTAGCCAAAAACATTCAGTACTTC.

This chain links TRBV7-9 with TRBJ1-4; TRBD1 is a possible D gene (6 bases). This CDR3 has 14 amino acids. The V gene's germline CDR1 is SEHNR and CDR2 FQNEAQ (reference sequence). The germline V and J ends were trimmed by 1 base and 7 bases, with 10 bases remaining between them. CDR3 nucleotide sequence: TGTGCCAGCAGCTTAGGCCGGGACACTGAAAAACTGTTTTTT. Translated, it gives CASSLGRDTEKLFF. Drawing the rest from reference TRBV7-9 and TRBJ1-4, the complete variable domain is DTGVSQNPRHKITKRGQNVTFRCDPISEHNRLYWYRQTLGQGPEFLTYFQNEAQLEKSRLLSDRFSAERPKGSFSTLEIQRTEQGDSAMYLCASSLGRDTEKLFFGSGTQLSVL.

This clone was counted a single time. The chain is built from TRBV28 and TRBJ2-7; weak D call: TRBD2 (5 bases). Germline CDR1 MDHEN, CDR2 SYDVKM. Trimming took off 8 bases at V and 1 base at J, with 15 bases between the two ends. The CDR3 length is 14 residues. The CDR3 DNA reads as TGTGCCAGCTGTCCGGGGTCCCGTTCCTACGAGCAGTACTTC. As protein: CASCPGSRSYEQYF.

V gene TRBV28 combines with J gene TRBJ2-7; D unresolved. This CDR3 is built from 12 residues. The V gene's germline CDR1 is MDHEN and CDR2 SYDVKM. The germline V and J ends were trimmed by 5 bases and 2 bases, with 7 bases remaining between them. The CDR3 here is CASSPHAYEQYF. The CDR3 bases are TGTGCCAGCAGTCCCCACGCCTACGAGCAGTACTTC.

A single count supports this clone. This rearrangement joins TRBV28 to TRBJ1-2, with a weak D call TRBD1 (5 bases). The V and J ends lost 6 bases and 4 bases respectively, with 15 bases between them. The CDR3 totals 14 residues. Germline V gene lookup returns CDR1 MDHEN and CDR2 SYDVKM. The CDR3 DNA sequence: TGTGCCAGCAGACACCCCGGGGGGAGCTATGGCTACACCTTC. Translation gives CASRHPGGSYGYTF.

This clone was recorded a few times. The chain links TRBV6-1 to TRBJ2-2, with D uncertain. V lost 4 bases to trimming and J lost 7 bases, with 13 bases between them. Germline V gene data show CDR1 as MNHNS and CDR2 as SASEGT. The CDR3 contains 14 residues. CDR3 amino acids: CASSGSMWDGELFF. CDR3 nucleotides: TGTGCCAGCAGTGGATCTATGTGGGACGGGGAGCTGTTTTTT.

This clone turned up a few times. The rearrangement joins TRBV18 to TRBJ2-3; 13 bases align to TRBD2. The CDR3 runs to 15 residues. V shed 3 bases, J shed 5 bases, and the junction held 2 bases outside the gene matches. Germline V gene lookup returns CDR1 KGHSH and CDR2 LQKENI. The CDR3 loop is CASSPGLAGLDTQYF. CDR3 nucleotide sequence: TGTGCCAGCTCACCGGGACTAGCGGGATTAGATACGCAGTATTTT.

The V gene is TRBV6-5, the J gene TRBJ2-2; D is possibly TRBD1 (6 bases). The V end was cut by 5 bases, the J end by 3 bases, with 13 bases between. In germline, CDR1 is MNHEY, CDR2 SVGAGI. The CDR3 totals 15 residues. The CDR3 region is CASSPRDKYTGELFF. The CDR3 coding sequence is TGTGCCAGCAGTCCTCGGGACAAATACACCGGGGAGCTGTTTTTT.

This chain uses TRBV7-9 with TRBJ1-2; 10 positions match TRBD1. V shed 3 bases, J shed 8 bases, and the junction held 3 bases outside the gene matches. Germline-derived CDR1 and CDR2 are SEHNR and FQNEAQ (reference sequence). The CDR3 has 13 residues. DNA of the CDR3: TGTGCCAGCAGCTTCCGGGACAGGGGAGGCTACACCTTC. Protein: CASSFRDRGGYTF.

V and J are TRBV5-1 and TRBJ2-7; 11 positions match TRBD2. The V gene's germline CDR1 is SGHRS and CDR2 YFSETQ. V lost 4 bases to trimming and J lost 3 bases; unmatched junction nucleotides: 9. The CDR3 covers 16 residues. For the CDR3, the DNA is TGCGCCAGCAGCCTGCTGGGGCTAGCGGGAGGCTACGAGCAGTACTTC. Translated: CASSLLGLAGGYEQYF.

The CDR3 protein is CASSVIATIGPNEQFF. The DNA of the CDR3 is TGTGCCAGCAGCGTAATCGCGACTATAGGCCCCAATGAGCAGTTCTTC. The rearrangement links TRBV9 to TRBJ2-1, with D maybe TRBD2 (5 bases). V was trimmed by 1 base and J by 6 bases, leaving 17 bases between them. The CDR3 consists of 16 residues. Germline CDR1 reads SGDLS; CDR2 reads YYNGEE.

The V call is TRBV27, the J call TRBJ1-5; D might be TRBD1 (5 bases). This CDR3 contains 15 residues. The V gene's germline CDR1 is MNHEY and CDR2 SMNVEV (reference sequence). Trimming shortened V by 4 bases and J by 8 bases, and 18 bases separated the two germline ends. The CDR3 DNA is TGTGCCAGCAGTTCCGGGGGGGTGTTGTTGGAGCCCCAGCATTTT. This sequence encodes CASSSGGVLLEPQHF.

The table lists this clone with a count of one. J is TRBJ1-3 and V is TRBV18; D is uncertain. There are 15 residues in the CDR3. Germline lookup yields CDR1 KGHSH and CDR2 LQKENI. With 3 bases removed from V and 2 bases from J, the gap between germline ends came to 11 bases. The CDR3: CASSPQDGTGNTIYF. CDR3 bases: TGTGCCAGCTCACCTCAGGACGGGACTGGAAACACCATATATTTT.

V and J are TRBV7-6 and TRBJ2-7; D unclear. This CDR3 region has 14 residues. Per germline, CDR1 SGHVS and CDR2 FNYEAQ. The V gene lost 5 bases and the J gene lost 2 bases, with 13 bases spanning the gap. CDR3 DNA: TGTGCCAGCAGCCGAAGCGCGCCGGCCTACGAGCAGTACTTC. Its translation is CASSRSAPAYEQYF.

J is TRBJ1-5 and V is TRBV19, with no clear D. The germline V gene has CDR1 LNHDA and CDR2 SQIVND (reference sequence). The V end was cut by 7 bases, the J end by 5 bases, with 9 bases between. CDR3 length: 12 amino acids. The CDR3 sequence is CASMDRHQPQHF. The CDR3 bases are TGTGCCAGTATGGACCGCCATCAGCCCCAGCATTTT.

V usage is TRBV19 and J usage is TRBJ1-1; the D is unclear. With 8 bases removed from V and 5 bases from J, the gap between germline ends came to 9 bases. The CDR3 spans 11 residues. CDR1 is LNHDA, CDR2 SQIVND, per germline (reference sequence). This CDR3 reads CASSGWTEAFF. The CDR3 nucleotides read TGTGCCAGTTCCGGTTGGACTGAAGCTTTCTTT.

The chain carries TRBV10-3 and TRBJ2-3; no reliable D call. The V end was cut by 5 bases, the J end by 4 bases, with 10 bases between. The CDR3 has 13 amino acids. Germline V gene lookup returns CDR1 ENHRY and CDR2 SYGVKD. CDR3: CAISHSLADTQYF. The CDR3, as DNA: TGTGCCATCAGTCACTCCCTCGCAGATACGCAGTATTTT.

The V and J genes are TRBV7-9 and TRBJ2-2, with TRBD2 matching 7 bases. Per germline, CDR1 SEHNR and CDR2 FQNEAQ (reference sequence). The CDR3 totals 15 residues. Unmatched junction bases numbered 11, after V lost 0 bases and J lost 13 bases. The CDR3 here is CASSLASGGGAVLFF. The CDR3 nucleotides read TGTGCCAGCAGCTTAGCATCCGGGGGAGGGGCAGTGCTGTTTTTT. Full variable domain (remainder filled in from reference TRBV7-9 and TRBJ2-2): DTGVSQNPRHKITKRGQNVTFRCDPISEHNRLYWYRQTLGQGPEFLTYFQNEAQLEKSRLLSDRFSAERPKGSFSTLEIQRTEQGDSAMYLCASSLASGGGAVLFFGEGSRLTVL.

The rearrangement links TRBV9 to TRBJ2-7; D remains ambiguous. Germline V gene sequence: CDR1 SGDLS, CDR2 YYNGEE. This CDR3 has 11 amino acids. Trimming pared 0 bases from V and 7 bases from J, leaving 5 bases between. The CDR3 protein is CASSVGSEQYF. In DNA form, the CDR3 reads TGTGCCAGCAGCGTAGGATCAGAGCAGTACTTC. The full variable domain, completed using reference TRBV9 and TRBJ2-7, is DSGVTQTPKHLITATGQRVTLRCSPRSGDLSVYWYQQSLDQGLQFLIQYYNGEERAKGNILERFSAQQFPDLHSELNLSSLELGDSALYFCASSVGSEQYFGPGTRLTVT.

CDR3 loop: CASSPVGTSGYNEQFF. DNA for the CDR3: TGCGCCAGCAGCCCCGTTGGGACTAGCGGGTACAATGAGCAGTTCTTC. The rearrangement uses TRBV5-1 and TRBJ2-1, with TRBD2 identical over 12 bases. This CDR3 spans 16 amino acids. The germline V gene encodes CDR1 SGHRS and CDR2 YFSETQ. The V segment lost 4 bases and the J segment 4 bases; nucleotides outside the gene matches: 6.

The chain is built from TRBV28 and TRBJ1-1, with TRBD1 matching over 7 bases. CDR3 length equals 15 residues. Germline loops: CDR1 MDHEN, CDR2 SYDVKM. The ends lost 3 bases at V and 0 bases at J; junction bases unmatched: 4. The CDR3 nucleotides read TGTGCCAGCAGTTTGTTGGACAGGATGAACACTGAAGCTTTCTTT. Its translation: CASSLLDRMNTEAFF.

The chain carries TRBV5-6 and TRBJ2-5, with D possibly TRBD2 on 5 matching bases. This CDR3 contains 12 residues. The V gene lost 3 bases and the J gene lost 7 bases, with 10 bases spanning the gap. Per germline, CDR1 SGHDT and CDR2 YYEEEE. CDR3 sequence (DNA): TGTGCCAGCAGCTCCTCTGCGGGGACCCAGTACTTC. Protein sequence: CASSSSAGTQYF.

V gene TRBV7-2 combines with J gene TRBJ1-5; D is uncertain. V shed 2 bases and J shed 7 bases, with 9 bases lying between them. Looked up from germline, CDR1 is SGHTA and CDR2 is FQGNSA. This CDR3 contains 13 residues. DNA for the CDR3: TGTGCCAGCAGCTTACCCGGGCCCCAGCCCCAGCATTTT. This gives the protein CASSLPGPQPQHF.

The CDR3 DNA follows: TGCAGTGCTAGTAGGCGGGAGCAGTACTTC. This translates into CSASRREQYF. This chain joins TRBV20-1 and TRBJ2-7; D uncertain. V was trimmed by 3 bases and J by 7 bases, leaving 7 bases between them. The CDR3 consists of 10 residues. CDR1 and CDR2 from the germline V gene are DFQATT and SNEGSKA (reference sequence).

The chain carries TRBV6-5 and TRBJ2-7; 9 nucleotides align to TRBD2. V dropped 7 bases and J dropped 3; count of bases not matched to a gene: 4. The germline CDR1 and CDR2 sequences are MNHEY and SVGAGI. The CDR3 contains 13 residues. CDR3 protein: CASKPTSGYEQYF. CDR3 DNA: TGTGCCAGCAAACCGACTAGCGGCTACGAGCAGTACTTC.

The CDR3 loop is CAWSGLPQGANYGYTF. As DNA, the CDR3 is TGTGCCTGGAGTGGCCTTCCACAGGGGGCGAACTATGGCTACACCTTC. The rearrangement joins TRBV30 to TRBJ1-2; 9 nucleotides line up with TRBD1. CDR1 and CDR2 from the germline V gene are GTSNPN and SVGIG (reference sequence). Germline trimming cut 1 base from V and 2 bases from J; bases unmatched to any gene: 8. This CDR3 has 16 residues. The full variable domain, completed using reference TRBV30 and TRBJ1-2, is SQTIHQWPATLVQPVGSPLSLECTVEGTSNPNLYWYRQAAGRGLQLLFYSVGIGQISSEVPQNLSASRPQDRQFILSSKKLLLSDSGFYLCAWSGLPQGANYGYTFGSGTRLTVV.